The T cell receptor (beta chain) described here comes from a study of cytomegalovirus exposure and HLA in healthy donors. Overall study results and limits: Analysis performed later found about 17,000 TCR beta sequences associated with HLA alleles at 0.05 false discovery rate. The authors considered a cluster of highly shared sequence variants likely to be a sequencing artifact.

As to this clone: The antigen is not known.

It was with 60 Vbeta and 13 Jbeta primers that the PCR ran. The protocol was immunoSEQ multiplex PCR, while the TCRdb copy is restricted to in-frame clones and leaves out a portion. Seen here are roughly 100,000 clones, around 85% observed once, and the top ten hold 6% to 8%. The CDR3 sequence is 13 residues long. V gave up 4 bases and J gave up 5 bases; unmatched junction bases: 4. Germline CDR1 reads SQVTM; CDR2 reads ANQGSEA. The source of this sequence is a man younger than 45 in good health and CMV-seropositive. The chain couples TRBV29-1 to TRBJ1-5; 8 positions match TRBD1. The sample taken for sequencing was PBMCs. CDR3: CSVGQGFDQPQHF. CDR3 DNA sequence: TGCAGCGTTGGACAGGGGTTCGATCAGCCCCAGCATTTT.